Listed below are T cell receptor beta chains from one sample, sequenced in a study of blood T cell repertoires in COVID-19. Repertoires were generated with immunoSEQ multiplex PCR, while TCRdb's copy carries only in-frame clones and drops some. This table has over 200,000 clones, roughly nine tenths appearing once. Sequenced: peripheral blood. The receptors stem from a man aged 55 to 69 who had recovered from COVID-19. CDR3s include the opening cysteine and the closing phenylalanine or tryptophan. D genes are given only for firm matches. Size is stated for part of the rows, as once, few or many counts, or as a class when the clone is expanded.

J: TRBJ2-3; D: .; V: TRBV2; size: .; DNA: TGTGCCAGCAGTGAACGGAGGTCCCCAGATACGCAGTATTTT; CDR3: CASSERRSPDTQYF
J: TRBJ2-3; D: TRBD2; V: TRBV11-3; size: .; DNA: TGTGCCAGCAGCTTAGGGGCGGGGGGCACAGATACGCAGTATTTT; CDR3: CASSLGAGGTDTQYF
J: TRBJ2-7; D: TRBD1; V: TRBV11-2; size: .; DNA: TGTGCCAGCAGTCGAGGACAGGGATTTAGTTACGAGCAGTACTTC; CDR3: CASSRGQGFSYEQYF
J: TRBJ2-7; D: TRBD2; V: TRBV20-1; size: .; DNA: TGCAGTGGCAGCGGGAACAACGAGCAGTACTTC; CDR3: CSGSGNNEQYF
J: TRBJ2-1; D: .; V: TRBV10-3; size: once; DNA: TGTGCCATCAAACAAGGGCAGGGAAATTCTAATGAGCAGTTCTTC; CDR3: CAIKQGQGNSNEQFF
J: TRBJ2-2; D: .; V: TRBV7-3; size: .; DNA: TGTGCCAGCAGCTTAGGAGGAAGCGGCACCGGGGAGCTGTTTTTT; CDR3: CASSLGGSGTGELFF
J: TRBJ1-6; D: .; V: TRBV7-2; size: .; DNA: TGTGCCAGCAGCTCAGAACAGGGAGGGGTTTCACCCCTCCACTTT; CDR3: CASSSEQGGVSPLHF
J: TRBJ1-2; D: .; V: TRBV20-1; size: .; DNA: TGCAGTGCTAGTTTTGTCTTTTATGGCTACACCTTC; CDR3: CSASFVFYGYTF
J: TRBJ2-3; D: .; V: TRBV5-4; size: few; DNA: TGTGCCAGCAGCTTAGGAGGCACAGATACGCAGTATTTT; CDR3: CASSLGGTDTQYF
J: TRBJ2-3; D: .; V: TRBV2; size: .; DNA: TGTGCCAGCAGTGACTATCCAGATACGCAGTATTTT; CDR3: CASSDYPDTQYF
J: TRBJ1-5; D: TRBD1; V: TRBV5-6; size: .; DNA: TGTGCCAGCAGCGGGGACAGAGGAAATCAGCCCCAGCATTTT; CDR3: CASSGDRGNQPQHF
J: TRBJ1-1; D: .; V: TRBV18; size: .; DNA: TGTGCCAGCTCACCTCAGGGGTCGGGAGCTTTCTTT; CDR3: CASSPQGSGAFF
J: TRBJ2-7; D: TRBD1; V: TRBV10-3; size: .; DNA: TGTGCCATCAGCTCCACGACAGGGGGCGACGAGCAGTACTTC; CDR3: CAISSTTGGDEQYF
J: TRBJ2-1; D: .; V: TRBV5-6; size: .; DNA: TGTGCCAGCAGCCAAGACAGGACCACTACCTACAATGAGCAGTTCTTC; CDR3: CASSQDRTTTYNEQFF
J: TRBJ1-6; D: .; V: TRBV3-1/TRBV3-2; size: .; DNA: TGTGCCAGCAGCCAAGGGTCGCTCGGGGGAAATTCACCCCTCCACTTT; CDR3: CASSQGSLGGNSPLHF
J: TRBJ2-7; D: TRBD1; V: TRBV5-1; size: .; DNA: TGCGCCAGCAGCTTCCTACCGGGACAGGGGATGGTGCAGTACTTC; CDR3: CASSFLPGQGMVQYF
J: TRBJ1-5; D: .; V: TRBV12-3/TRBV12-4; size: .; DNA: TGTGCCAGCACCAGGCTCCAAGGGCCCCAGCATTTT; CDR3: CASTRLQGPQHF